The rows below give T cell receptor beta chains drawn from one sample of a study of blood T cell repertoires in COVID-19. Clones were read by immunoSEQ multiplex PCR, and TCRdb kept only the in-frame ones, dropping some. The data hold 250,000 to 300,000 clones, with 75% to 90% observed a single time. The sequenced sample was peripheral blood. Receptors were obtained from a woman between 45 and 65 years old who had recovered from COVID-19. Both conserved end residues are part of each CDR3. A D gene is named only where the DNA matches it firmly. Not all rows give a size; the values are once, few, many and, for expanded clones, a class.

size: few; V: TRBV3-1/TRBV3-2; J: TRBJ2-1; D: NA; CDR3: CASSLEGVFDEQFF; DNA: TGTGCCAGCAGCCTTGAAGGGGTCTTCGATGAGCAGTTCTTC
size: NA; V: TRBV7-2; J: TRBJ1-1; D: NA; CDR3: CASSHPLGRGNTEAFF; DNA: TGTGCCAGCAGCCACCCCCTCGGGCGGGGGAACACTGAAGCTTTCTTT
size: NA; V: TRBV14; J: TRBJ1-2; D: NA; CDR3: CASSQGRRANYGYTF; DNA: TGTGCCAGCAGCCAAGGTCGTAGAGCTAACTATGGCTACACCTTC
size: NA; V: TRBV28; J: TRBJ1-1; D: NA; CDR3: CATTGVWNTEAFF; DNA: TGTGCCACCACGGGTGTATGGAACACTGAAGCTTTCTTT
size: NA; V: TRBV28; J: TRBJ1-5; D: NA; CDR3: CASSYISRPQHF; DNA: TGTGCCAGCAGTTATATCTCTCGGCCCCAGCATTTT
size: few; V: TRBV5-3; J: TRBJ1-3; D: NA; CDR3: CATAGNTIYF; DNA: TGTGCCACGGCTGGAAACACCATATATTTT
size: NA; V: TRBV27; J: TRBJ1-1; D: NA; CDR3: CASSQAFF; DNA: TGTGCCAGCAGCCAGGCTTTCTTT
size: NA; V: TRBV3-1/TRBV3-2; J: TRBJ1-1; D: NA; CDR3: CASSQGSVPEAFF; DNA: TGTGCCAGCAGCCAAGGGTCGGTGCCTGAAGCTTTCTTT
size: NA; V: TRBV5-1; J: TRBJ2-5; D: TRBD1; CDR3: CASSKTGGASKETQYF; DNA: TGCGCCAGCAGCAAAACAGGGGGCGCTTCAAAAGAGACCCAGTACTTC
size: NA; V: TRBV6-5; J: TRBJ1-1; D: TRBD1; CDR3: CASKTRQGATTEAFF; DNA: TGTGCCAGCAAAACCAGACAGGGGGCGACCACTGAAGCTTTCTTT
size: NA; V: TRBV18; J: TRBJ2-7; D: TRBD2; CDR3: CASSWTSGRGGEQYF; DNA: TGTGCCAGCTCATGGACTAGCGGGAGGGGCGGAGAGCAGTACTTC
size: NA; V: TRBV3-1/TRBV3-2; J: TRBJ2-5; D: NA; CDR3: CASSHLGGETQYF; DNA: TGTGCCAGCAGCCACCTAGGAGGGGAGACCCAGTACTTC
size: NA; V: TRBV5-1; J: TRBJ1-1; D: TRBD1; CDR3: CASSQDRQKGTEAFF; DNA: TGCGCCAGCAGCCAGGACAGGCAAAAGGGGACTGAAGCTTTCTTT
size: NA; V: TRBV6-5; J: TRBJ1-4; D: NA; CDR3: CASHRTEIEKLFF; DNA: TGTGCCAGCCACCGGACAGAAATTGAAAAACTGTTTTTT
size: NA; V: TRBV4-2; J: TRBJ2-7; D: TRBD2; CDR3: CASSQAGSGSSPYEQYF; DNA: TGTGCCAGCAGCCAAGCCGGTAGCGGGAGTTCCCCCTACGAGCAGTACTTC
size: NA; V: TRBV10-2; J: TRBJ2-3; D: TRBD1; CDR3: CASTPYRTGPDTQYF; DNA: TGCGCCAGTACACCTTATAGGACAGGGCCAGATACGCAGTATTTT
size: NA; V: TRBV19; J: TRBJ2-7; D: TRBD2; CDR3: CATRGRGGLYEQYF; DNA: TGTGCCACACGAGGGAGGGGTGGGCTCTACGAGCAGTACTTC
size: NA; V: TRBV9; J: TRBJ2-7; D: TRBD2; CDR3: CASSVEAGAAYEQYF; DNA: TGTGCCAGCAGCGTAGAAGCGGGGGCTGCCTACGAGCAGTACTTC
size: NA; V: TRBV28; J: TRBJ2-5; D: NA; CDR3: CASSQGGGLTQETQYF; DNA: TGTGCCAGCAGCCAGGGAGGCGGGCTGACCCAGGAGACCCAGTACTTC
size: NA; V: TRBV4-2; J: TRBJ2-7; D: NA; CDR3: CASSQESGLSTYEQYF; DNA: TGTGCCAGCAGCCAAGAGTCCGGACTTTCGACCTACGAGCAGTACTTC
size: NA; V: TRBV3-1/TRBV3-2; J: TRBJ2-7; D: NA; CDR3: CASSQRPDEQYF; DNA: TGTGCCAGCAGCCAACGCCCAGATGAGCAGTACTTC
size: NA; V: TRBV7-2; J: TRBJ2-7; D: TRBD2; CDR3: CASSLAGIGAGGRGTYEQYF; DNA: TGTGCCAGCAGCTTAGCCGGGATAGGAGCGGGAGGGCGAGGGACCTACGAGCAGTACTTC
size: NA; V: TRBV4-2; J: TRBJ2-2; D: NA; CDR3: CASSQPSGTFTGELFF; DNA: TGTGCCAGCAGCCAACCTTCCGGGACTTTTACCGGGGAGCTGTTTTTT
size: once; V: TRBV24-1; J: TRBJ2-2; D: TRBD1; CDR3: CATSTGGKTGELFF; DNA: TGTGCCACCAGTACAGGGGGAAAAACCGGGGAGCTGTTTTTT
size: once; V: TRBV10-3; J: TRBJ1-5; D: NA; CDR3: CAISEDRLNQPQHF; DNA: TGTGCCATCAGTGAGGACAGGCTGAATCAGCCCCAGCATTTT
size: NA; V: TRBV28; J: TRBJ1-1; D: TRBD1; CDR3: CASSIYRGDTEAFF; DNA: TGTGCCAGCAGTATTTACAGGGGAGACACTGAAGCTTTCTTT
size: NA; V: TRBV27; J: TRBJ1-3; D: NA; CDR3: CASSWSQSGNTIYF; DNA: TGTGCCAGCAGTTGGAGCCAATCTGGAAACACCATATATTTT
size: NA; V: TRBV9; J: TRBJ2-1; D: NA; CDR3: CASSVDGGNEQFF; DNA: TGTGCCAGCAGCGTAGACGGTGGTAATGAGCAGTTCTTC
size: NA; V: TRBV6-4; J: TRBJ2-1; D: NA; CDR3: CASSEEGSGYNEQFF; DNA: TGTGCCAGCAGTGAGGAGGGATCGGGGTACAATGAGCAGTTCTTC
size: few; V: TRBV4-3; J: TRBJ1-5; D: NA; CDR3: CASSQTPGRPQHF; DNA: TGCGCCAGCAGCCAAACCCCGGGAAGGCCCCAGCATTTT
size: NA; V: TRBV18; J: TRBJ2-5; D: TRBD1; CDR3: CASSPGQGIQTQYF; DNA: TGTGCCAGCTCACCGGGACAGGGCATCCAGACCCAGTACTTC
size: NA; V: TRBV5-1; J: TRBJ2-3; D: TRBD2; CDR3: CASRSTGTSDTQYF; DNA: TGCGCCAGCAGGTCCACCGGGACTAGCGATACGCAGTATTTT
size: NA; V: TRBV6-2/TRBV6-3; J: TRBJ1-5; D: NA; CDR3: CASSYIFSNQPQHF; DNA: TGTGCCAGCAGTTACATATTTAGCAATCAGCCCCAGCATTTT
size: NA; V: TRBV19; J: TRBJ1-4; D: TRBD1; CDR3: CASSGQGRSEKLFF; DNA: TGTGCCAGTAGTGGACAGGGCCGGAGTGAAAAACTGTTTTTT
size: NA; V: TRBV5-1; J: TRBJ1-1; D: TRBD1; CDR3: CASSSDRAITEAFF; DNA: TGCGCCAGCAGCTCTGACAGGGCAATCACTGAAGCTTTCTTT
size: once; V: TRBV5-1; J: TRBJ2-1; D: TRBD2; CDR3: CASSLDPRTSVLNEQFF; DNA: TGCGCCAGCAGCTTGGATCCAAGGACTAGCGTTTTGAATGAGCAGTTCTTC
size: NA; V: TRBV5-4; J: TRBJ2-7; D: TRBD2; CDR3: CASSSGLAGVGQYF; DNA: TGTGCCAGCAGCTCGGGACTAGCGGGAGTAGGGCAGTACTTC